Included here is one T cell receptor (beta chain) sequence, with context. The antigen remains undetermined. Sample time point: healthy volunteer bleed at 2 weeks. Unfractionated whole blood yielded total RNA. This specimen comes from a study of human T cells and chemical hapten exposure. Per germline, CDR1 MNHEY and CDR2 SVGEGT. The CDR3 totals 13 residues. V was pared by 8 bases and J by 3 bases, with 13 bases between. General study points: DPC sensitization left the count of TCRs above 1 in 1000 unchanged.

Each CDR3 protein gets one entry after TCRdb re-called the RACE reads with MiXCR. The sample carries roughly 130,000 distinct CDR3 sequences, around 8.2% recorded once. The sequencing input was whole blood. This receptor was obtained from a male donor in good health. Some clones in this sample may be carry-over from other donors' samples. The chain joins TRBV6-2 or TRBV6-3 to TRBJ1-1; D not certain. CDR3 sequence (DNA): TGTGCCAGCTTCGCCCATAGGGACACTGAAGCTTTCTTT. It translates to CASFAHRDTEAFF.